Following are 4 T cell receptor beta chains from one sample sequenced in a study of blood T cell repertoires in COVID-19. Data came from immunoSEQ multiplex PCR; TCRdb stores just in-frame clones and leaves some out. The sample shows about 69,000 clones, 85% to 90% of them seen only once. The sample consisted of peripheral blood. The receptors originated from a man between 50 and 59 years old with acute or convalescent COVID-19.

The chain joins TRBV11-3 to TRBJ2-7; 9 bases are a match to TRBD2. The germline V gene has CDR1 SGHNT and CDR2 YENEEA. This CDR3 region has 19 residues. V dropped 2 bases and J dropped 1; count of bases not matched to a gene: 15. The CDR3 here is CASSLRAGGASGISYEQYF. DNA of the CDR3: TGTGCCAGCAGCTTACGGGCAGGGGGGGCTAGCGGGATTTCCTACGAGCAGTACTTC.

The rearrangement joins TRBV18 to TRBJ2-1; 11 positions match TRBD2. After removal of 4 bases from V and 7 bases from J, the junction contained 6 bases not matched to a gene. The CDR3 loop spans 15 amino acids. Germline V gene lookup returns CDR1 KGHSH and CDR2 LQKENI. CDR3 coding DNA: TGTGCCAGCTCACAACTAGCGGGAGTGGAGAATGAGCAGTTCTTC. Protein product: CASSQLAGVENEQFF.

The gene calls are TRBV27 and TRBJ2-7, with 11 bases lining up with TRBD1. The CDR3 has 16 residues. Germline CDR1 is MNHEY and CDR2 is SMNVEV (reference sequence). The junction had 7 bases not matched to a gene; V was cut back by 2 bases and J by 4 bases. The CDR3 reads CASSLKGTGGNYEQYF. CDR3 coding DNA: TGTGCCAGCAGTTTAAAAGGGACAGGGGGTAATTACGAGCAGTACTTC.

This clone was seen a single time. The V gene is TRBV12-5, the J gene TRBJ2-2; 13 bases are shared with TRBD2. The CDR3 sequence is 17 residues long. V lost 7 bases and J lost 5; bases outside the gene matches: 10. CDR1 is LGHNT, CDR2 FRNRAP, per germline. CDR3 nucleotide sequence: TGTGCTAGTGAGAAGGGACTAGCGGGACTAACTACCGGGGAGCTGTTTTTT. Protein: CASEKGLAGLTTGELFF.